The 28 T cell receptor beta chains reported below all come from one sample, sequenced in a study of cytomegalovirus exposure and HLA in healthy donors. This PCR relied on a set of 60 Vbeta primers and 13 Jbeta primers. Clones were sequenced by immunoSEQ multiplex PCR, and TCRdb holds only the in-frame ones, with some missing. The sample lists under 150,000 clones, roughly three quarters seen once, with 6.5% to 8% in the top ten. Sequencing input: PBMCs. The receptors derive from a middle-aged woman in good health and CMV-seropositive.

The chain combines TRBV14 with TRBJ1-1; possible D gene TRBD1, 5 bases. The CDR3 length is 14 residues. V lost 4 bases, J lost 7 bases, and 16 bases lay in between. The germline V gene has CDR1 SGHDN and CDR2 FVKESK. The DNA of the CDR3 is TGTGCCAGCAGCCCGGGGGTCGGGGGGATTGAAGCTTTCTTT. This codes for CASSPGVGGIEAFF.

This clone was picked up a small number of times. CDR3 nucleotide sequence: TGTGCCAGCAGGATAACCGGGACAGCTGTACACTATGGCTACACCTTC. Translating gives CASRITGTAVHYGYTF. The rearrangement joins TRBV5-4 to TRBJ1-2; 7 bases match TRBD1. Germline-derived CDR1 and CDR2 are SGHNT and YYREEE (reference sequence). The CDR3 loop spans 16 amino acids. With V trimmed by 5 bases and J by 3 bases, 13 bases remained unmatched.

The CDR3 DNA sequence: TGTGCCAGCTCACCACTCCAGGGGCGCGGGGGCACCGGGGAGCTGTTTTTT. It codes for CASSPLQGRGGTGELFF. This chain connects TRBV18 to TRBJ2-2; weak D call: TRBD2 (7 bases). The V gene's germline CDR1 is KGHSH and CDR2 LQKENI. The CDR3 runs to 17 residues. Trimming removed 1 base from V and 4 bases from J, with 16 bases in between.

This sequence joins TRBV5-1 and TRBJ2-2, with unresolved D. Trimming removed 0 bases at V and 3 bases at J, with 9 bases between. The germline gives CDR1 SGHRS, CDR2 YFSETQ. The CDR3 runs 15 residues. CDR3 sequence: CASSLGGYDTGELFF. The DNA of the CDR3 is TGCGCCAGCAGCTTGGGAGGTTATGACACCGGGGAGCTGTTTTTT.

The rearrangement uses TRBV5-6 and TRBJ1-1; D uncertain. The CDR3 spans 15 residues. V was clipped by 2 bases and J by 1 base, with 12 bases between them. Germline CDR1 and CDR2: SGHDT and YYEEEE. The CDR3 DNA reads TGTGCCAGCAGCTTAAGAGGCCCATCGAACACTGAAGCTTTCTTT. It encodes CASSLRGPSNTEAFF.

Note on this clone: In the same sample, other DNA sequences code for this CDR3. The V and J genes are TRBV28 and TRBJ2-7, with TRBD1 matching 10 bases. Germline assignment: CDR1 MDHEN and CDR2 SYDVKM. V was pared by 5 bases and J by 3 bases, with 4 bases of the junction left unmatched. There are 14 residues in the CDR3. The CDR3 spells CASSPGDRGYEQYF. The CDR3 DNA sequence: TGTGCCAGCAGTCCGGGGGACAGGGGCTACGAGCAGTACTTC.

CDR3 in DNA: TGTGCCAGCAGCTTAAGGACACCATTCTACAATGAGCAGTTCTTC. Protein: CASSLRTPFYNEQFF. The gene calls are TRBV13 and TRBJ2-1, with D perhaps matching TRBD1 (5 bases). V lost 2 bases, J lost 3 bases, and 11 bases lay in between. Germline lookup yields CDR1 PRHDT and CDR2 FYEKMQ (reference sequence). The CDR3 contains 15 residues. Looking up the rest from reference TRBV13 and TRBJ2-1 gives the full variable domain: AAGVIQSPRHLIKEKRETATLKCYPIPRHDTVYWYQQGPGQDPQFLISFYEKMQSDKGSIPDRFSAQQFSDYHSELNMSSLELGDSALYFCASSLRTPFYNEQFFGPGTRLTVL.

This clone was counted between two and nine times. The chain uses TRBV5-1 and TRBJ1-1; 8 bases are a match to TRBD1. With V trimmed by 4 bases and J by 1 base, 0 bases remained unmatched. This CDR3 has 13 residues. Germline CDR1 is SGHRS and CDR2 is YFSETQ. DNA for the CDR3: TGCGCCAGCAGCGGACAGGGGAACACTGAAGCTTTCTTT. Its protein product is CASSGQGNTEAFF. Using reference TRBV5-1 and TRBJ1-1 for the parts outside the CDR3, the full variable domain is KAGVTQTPRYLIKTRGQQVTLSCSPISGHRSVSWYQQTPGQGLQFLFEYFSETQRNKGNFPGRFSGRQFSNSRSEMNVSTLELGDSALYLCASSGQGNTEAFFGQGTRLTVV.

This clone was detected a few times. The V call is TRBV5-5, the J call TRBJ1-2; perhaps TRBD1 as D (6 bases). CDR1 and CDR2 (germline): SGHKS, YYEKEE (reference sequence). This CDR3 has 15 amino acids. V dropped 1 base and J dropped 0 bases, with 10 bases sitting between them. The CDR3, as DNA: TGTGCCAGCAGCTTGTTCGGGACACCTAACTATGGCTACACCTTC. Its protein product is CASSLFGTPNYGYTF.

J is TRBJ2-1 and V is TRBV19; 12 positions match TRBD2. Germline V CDR1 and CDR2: LNHDA, SQIVND (reference sequence). The CDR3 is made up of 14 amino acids. J lost 9 bases, V lost 5 bases, and 5 bases had no gene match. The CDR3 region has the DNA TGTGCCAGTAGTGCTAGCGGGGGGGCCCTTGAGCAGTTCTTC. Its protein is CASSASGGALEQFF.

The V gene is TRBV5-1, the J gene TRBJ2-5, with 8 bases fitting TRBD2. The V gene end was trimmed by 0 bases and the J gene end by 1 base; junction bases not matched to a gene: 2. Germline CDR1 SGHRS, CDR2 YFSETQ. The CDR3 loop spans 15 amino acids. The CDR3 DNA follows: TGCGCCAGCAGCTTGGATAGCGGGGTCCAAGAGACCCAGTACTTC. It encodes CASSLDSGVQETQYF.

V is TRBV6-1 and J is TRBJ1-6; 7 bases agree with TRBD1. The CDR3 spans 14 residues. Losses at the gene ends were 6 bases for V and 3 bases for J; bases not matched to a gene: 2. Germline V CDR1 and CDR2: MNHNS, SASEGT. The CDR3 DNA is TGTGCCAGCAGGGGGGACAGCTATAATTCACCCCTCCACTTT. Its protein product is CASRGDSYNSPLHF.

The rearrangement uses TRBV6-5 and TRBJ1-3; tentatively, D is TRBD1 (5 bases). V was shortened by 2 bases and J by 0 bases, with 8 bases between the two germline ends. Germline assignment: CDR1 MNHEY and CDR2 SVGAGI. The CDR3 runs 15 residues. CDR3: CASSYGASSGNTIYF. The CDR3 DNA follows: TGTGCCAGCAGTTACGGGGCGAGCTCTGGAAACACCATATATTTT.

The chain is built from TRBV5-1 and TRBJ2-7; D possibly corresponds to TRBD1 (6 bases). V gave up 3 bases and J gave up 1 base, with 8 bases separating them. This CDR3 has 13 residues. CDR1 and CDR2 from the germline V gene are SGHRS and YFSETQ. CDR3: CASSSGQSYEQYF. The CDR3 DNA follows: TGCGCCAGCAGCTCTGGACAGTCCTACGAGCAGTACTTC. The entire variable domain, with the rest obtained from reference TRBV5-1 and TRBJ2-7, is as follows: KAGVTQTPRYLIKTRGQQVTLSCSPISGHRSVSWYQQTPGQGLQFLFEYFSETQRNKGNFPGRFSGRQFSNSRSEMNVSTLELGDSALYLCASSSGQSYEQYFGPGTRLTVT.

The chain carries TRBV18 and TRBJ1-6, with 11 bases fitting TRBD1. The CDR3 is made up of 18 amino acids. V lost 0 bases, J lost 0 bases, and 1 base stayed unmatched. Germline CDR1 is KGHSH and CDR2 is LQKENI. CDR3 amino acids: CASSPPGTGGSYNSPLHF. Here the CDR3 DNA reads TGTGCCAGCTCACCACCGGGGACAGGGGGCTCCTATAATTCACCCCTCCACTTT.

This clone has a single count. The CDR3 DNA is TGTGCCAGCAGTTTAGGGCACCTCTCCTACGAGCAGTACTTC. Translating it yields CASSLGHLSYEQYF. The chain recombines TRBV28 with TRBJ2-7, with no clear D. V lost 2 bases and J 0 bases, leaving 8 bases between the germline ends. The CDR3 loop spans 14 amino acids. In germline, CDR1 is MDHEN, CDR2 SYDVKM.

This clone was observed once. The chain joins TRBV11-2 to TRBJ2-5, with D perhaps matching TRBD2 (6 bases). Germline loops: CDR1 SGHAT, CDR2 FQNNGV. CDR3 length: 13 residues. Deletions cut 5 bases from V and 5 bases from J, with 12 bases between. CDR3 loop: CASSRRERETQYF. Written as DNA, the CDR3 is TGTGCCAGCAGCCGTCGGGAGAGGGAGACCCAGTACTTC.

This clone was counted a few times. The chain is built from TRBV2 and TRBJ1-2; TRBD1 matches 9 bases. The V segment lost 8 bases and the J segment 4 bases; nucleotides outside the gene matches: 8. Germline assignment: CDR1 SNHLY and CDR2 FYNNEI. The CDR3 consists of 14 residues. CDR3 sequence: CASERDRDTYGYTF. In DNA, the CDR3 is TGTGCCAGCGAGCGGGACAGGGATACCTATGGCTACACCTTC.

The chain combines TRBV10-3 with TRBJ2-3, with 12 nucleotides matching TRBD2. The germline V gene encodes CDR1 ENHRY and CDR2 SYGVKD. With 11 bases clipped from V and 4 bases from J, the junction kept 7 bases outside the gene matches. The CDR3 sequence is 14 residues long. DNA for the CDR3: TGTGCCGCCTGGACTAGCGGGGAAGCAGATACGCAGTATTTT. It yields the protein CAAWTSGEADTQYF.

About this clone itself: Within the sample, other DNA sequences also encode this same CDR3. The chain employs TRBV10-3 and TRBJ2-1, with 7 bases fitting TRBD2. Germline V gives CDR1 ENHRY, CDR2 SYGVKD. V lost 8 bases, J lost 0 bases, and 4 bases stayed unmatched. The CDR3 is 14 residues long. The CDR3, as DNA: TGTGCCATCGGCGGGGGTAGCTCCTACAATGAGCAGTTCTTC. It encodes CAIGGGSSYNEQFF.

Here the CDR3 reads CASSSGGRTEAFF. For the CDR3, the DNA is TGTGCCAGCAGCTCAGGGGGCCGCACTGAAGCTTTCTTT. V gene TRBV5-5 combines with J gene TRBJ1-1; 8 nucleotides line up with TRBD1. The V gene end was trimmed by 3 bases and the J gene end by 4 bases; junction bases not matched to a gene: 2. This CDR3 has 13 residues. Germline V gene lookup returns CDR1 SGHKS and CDR2 YYEKEE (reference sequence).

V is TRBV15 and J is TRBJ2-3; a weak D match, TRBD2 (6 bases). CDR1 and CDR2 (germline): LNHNV, YYDKDF (reference sequence). V lost 0 bases and J 2 bases, leaving 15 bases between the germline ends. CDR3 size: 17 residues. This CDR3 reads CATSREGGSHFTDTQYF. The CDR3 coding sequence is TGTGCCACCAGCAGAGAGGGGGGTAGTCACTTCACAGATACGCAGTATTTT.

The V call is TRBV10-2, the J call TRBJ1-6; 7 bases map to TRBD1. The CDR3 contains 12 residues. Germline V lookup: CDR1 WSHSY, CDR2 SAAADI. The ends lost 8 bases at V and 19 bases at J; junction bases unmatched: 14. The chain's CDR3 is CASAQIGDRLHF. CDR3 in DNA: TGCGCCAGCGCCCAAATAGGGGACAGACTACACTTT.

The genes are TRBV30 and TRBJ2-7; weak D call: TRBD1 (5 bases). CDR1 is GTSNPN, CDR2 SVGIG, per germline (reference sequence). V lost 1 base and J lost 6, with 10 bases in between. This CDR3 region has 12 residues. In DNA form, the CDR3 reads TGTGCCTGGAGTGGGGCAGGGATCGAGCAGTACTTC. This encodes CAWSGAGIEQYF.

Comment on this clone: At one boundary the junction diverges from the germline segment, which might be a read error. The chain joins TRBV7-9 to TRBJ2-7; 8 bases are shared with TRBD1. The CDR3 totals 16 residues. Germline CDR1 and CDR2: SEHNR and FQNEAQ (reference sequence). CDR3 in amino acids: CSSSTIGQGRFYEQYF. The CDR3 DNA sequence: TGTTCCAGCAGCACTATAGGACAGGGTCGATTCTACGAGCAGTACTTC.

The rearrangement links TRBV5-6 to TRBJ1-1; 7 bases line up with TRBD1. V gave up 1 base and J gave up 1 base; unmatched junction bases: 4. Germline V gene sequence: CDR1 SGHDT, CDR2 YYEEEE. The CDR3 is made up of 15 amino acids. CDR3 bases: TGTGCCAGCAGCTTGCAGACAGGGAAGAACACTGAAGCTTTCTTT. Protein product: CASSLQTGKNTEAFF.

The chain carries TRBV4-1 and TRBJ1-6; D gene unclear. The length of the CDR3 is 15 residues. Germline lookup yields CDR1 MGHRA and CDR2 YSYEKL. V was pared by 0 bases and J by 7 bases, with 10 bases between. The CDR3 DNA sequence: TGCGCCAGCAGCCAAGAGGGCCAGCCGAATTCACCCCTCCACTTT. Its translation is CASSQEGQPNSPLHF.

The V and J genes are TRBV28 and TRBJ1-2; 8 bases are shared with TRBD1. Germline CDR1 and CDR2: MDHEN and SYDVKM. V was pared by 5 bases and J by 3 bases, with 8 bases of the junction left unmatched. The CDR3 totals 15 residues. This chain's CDR3 is CASSGSGGNDYGYTF. CDR3 coding DNA: TGTGCCAGCAGTGGCTCAGGGGGCAACGACTATGGCTACACCTTC.